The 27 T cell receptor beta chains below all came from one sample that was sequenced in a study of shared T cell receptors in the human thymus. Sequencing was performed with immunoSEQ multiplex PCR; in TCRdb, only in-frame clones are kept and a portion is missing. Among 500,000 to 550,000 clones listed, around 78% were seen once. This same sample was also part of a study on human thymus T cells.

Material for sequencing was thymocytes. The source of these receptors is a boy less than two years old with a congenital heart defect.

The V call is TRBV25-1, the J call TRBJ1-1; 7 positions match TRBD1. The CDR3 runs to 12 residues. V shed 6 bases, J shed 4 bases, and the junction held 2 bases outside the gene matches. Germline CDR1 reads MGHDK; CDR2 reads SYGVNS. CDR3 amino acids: CASRPGGTEAFF. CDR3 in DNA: TGTGCCAGCAGGCCAGGGGGCACTGAAGCTTTCTTT.

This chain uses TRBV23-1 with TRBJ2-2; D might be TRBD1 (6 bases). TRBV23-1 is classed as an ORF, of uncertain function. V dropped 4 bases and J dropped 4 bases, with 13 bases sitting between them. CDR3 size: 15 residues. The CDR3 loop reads CASSLDSPITGELFF. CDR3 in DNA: TGCGCCAGCAGTCTGGACAGTCCCATCACCGGGGAGCTGTTTTTT.

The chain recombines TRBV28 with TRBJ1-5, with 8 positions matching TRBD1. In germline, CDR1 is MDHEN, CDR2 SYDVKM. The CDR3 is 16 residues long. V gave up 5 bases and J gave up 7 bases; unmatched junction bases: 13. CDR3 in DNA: TGTGCCAGCAGTCATAACCGGACAGGGCGCTGCCAGCCCCAGCATTTT. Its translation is CASSHNRTGRCQPQHF. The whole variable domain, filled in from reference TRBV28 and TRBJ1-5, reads DVKVTQSSRYLVKRTGEKVFLECVQDMDHENMFWYRQDPGLGLRLIYFSYDVKMKEKGDIPEGYSVSREKKERFSLILESASTNQTSMYLCASSHNRTGRCQPQHFGDGTRLSIL.

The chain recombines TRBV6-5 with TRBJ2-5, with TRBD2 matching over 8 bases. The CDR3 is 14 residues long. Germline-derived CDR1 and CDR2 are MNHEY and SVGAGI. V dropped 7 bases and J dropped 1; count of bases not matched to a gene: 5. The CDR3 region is CASTSTSGQETQYF. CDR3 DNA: TGTGCCAGCACCTCTACTAGCGGCCAAGAGACCCAGTACTTC.

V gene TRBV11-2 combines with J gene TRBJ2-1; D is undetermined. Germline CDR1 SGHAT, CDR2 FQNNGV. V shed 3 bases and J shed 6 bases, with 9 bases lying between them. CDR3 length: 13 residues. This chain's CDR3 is CASSFTTLNEQFF. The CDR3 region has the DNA TGTGCCAGCAGCTTCACTACTCTCAATGAGCAGTTCTTC.

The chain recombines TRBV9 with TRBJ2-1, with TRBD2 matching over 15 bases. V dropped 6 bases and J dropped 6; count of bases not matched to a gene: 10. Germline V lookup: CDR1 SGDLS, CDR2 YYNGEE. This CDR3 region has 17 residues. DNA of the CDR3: TGTGCCAGCATAGGACTAGCGGGAGGGCCCCGGGGCAATGAGCAGTTCTTC. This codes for CASIGLAGGPRGNEQFF. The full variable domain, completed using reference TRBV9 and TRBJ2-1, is DSGVTQTPKHLITATGQRVTLRCSPRSGDLSVYWYQQSLDQGLQFLIQYYNGEERAKGNILERFSAQQFPDLHSELNLSSLELGDSALYFCASIGLAGGPRGNEQFFGPGTRLTVL.

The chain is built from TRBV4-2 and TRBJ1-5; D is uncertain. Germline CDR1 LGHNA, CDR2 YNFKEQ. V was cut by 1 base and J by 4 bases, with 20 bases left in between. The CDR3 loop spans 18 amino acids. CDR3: CASSQGFIVFSKNQPQHF. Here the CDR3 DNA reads TGTGCCAGCAGCCAAGGTTTTATAGTTTTTTCAAAAAATCAGCCCCAGCATTTT.

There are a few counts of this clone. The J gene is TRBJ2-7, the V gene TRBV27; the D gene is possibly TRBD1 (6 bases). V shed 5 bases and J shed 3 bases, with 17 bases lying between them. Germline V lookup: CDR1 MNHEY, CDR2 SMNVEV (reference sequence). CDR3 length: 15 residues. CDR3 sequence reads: CASSPREPGHYEQYF. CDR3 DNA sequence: TGTGCCAGCAGTCCAAGGGAACCGGGACACTACGAGCAGTACTTC.

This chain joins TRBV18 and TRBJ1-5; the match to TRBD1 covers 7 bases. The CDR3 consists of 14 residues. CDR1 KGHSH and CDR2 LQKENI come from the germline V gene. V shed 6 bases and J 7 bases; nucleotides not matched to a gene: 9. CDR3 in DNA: TGTGCCAGCTCCCCTCGGGACAGATCGCAGCCCCAGCATTTT. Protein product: CASSPRDRSQPQHF.

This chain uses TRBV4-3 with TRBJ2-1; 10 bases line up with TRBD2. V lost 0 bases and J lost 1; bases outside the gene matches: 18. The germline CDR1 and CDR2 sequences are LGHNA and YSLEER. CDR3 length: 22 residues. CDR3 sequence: CASSQEIYNGLAEVPSYNEQFF. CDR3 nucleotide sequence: TGCGCCAGCAGCCAAGAAATCTATAATGGACTAGCGGAAGTACCATCCTACAATGAGCAGTTCTTC.

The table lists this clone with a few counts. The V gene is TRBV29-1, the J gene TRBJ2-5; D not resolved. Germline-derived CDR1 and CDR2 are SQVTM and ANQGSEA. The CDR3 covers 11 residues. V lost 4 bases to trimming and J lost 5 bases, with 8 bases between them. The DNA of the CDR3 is TGCAGCGTTGTCTCCGCGGAGACCCAGTACTTC. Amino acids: CSVVSAETQYF.

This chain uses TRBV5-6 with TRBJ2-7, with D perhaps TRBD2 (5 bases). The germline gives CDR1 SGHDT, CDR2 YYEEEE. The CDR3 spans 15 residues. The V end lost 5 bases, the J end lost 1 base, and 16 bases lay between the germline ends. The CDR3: CASSPRKRGSYEQYF. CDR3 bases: TGTGCCAGCAGTCCCCGGAAGCGAGGGTCCTACGAGCAGTACTTC.

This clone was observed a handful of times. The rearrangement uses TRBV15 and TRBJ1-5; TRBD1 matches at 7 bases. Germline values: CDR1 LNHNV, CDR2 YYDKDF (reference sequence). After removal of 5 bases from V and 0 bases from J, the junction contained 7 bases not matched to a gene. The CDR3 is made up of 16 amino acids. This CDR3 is CATSLGTVNSNQPQHF. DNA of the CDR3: TGTGCCACCAGCCTAGGGACAGTCAATAGCAATCAGCCCCAGCATTTT. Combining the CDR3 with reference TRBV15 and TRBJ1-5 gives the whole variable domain DAMVIQNPRYQVTQFGKPVTLSCSQTLNHNVMYWYQQKSSQAPKLLFHYYDKDFNNEADTPDNFQSRRPNTSFCFLDIRSPGLGDTAMYLCATSLGTVNSNQPQHFGDGTRLSIL.

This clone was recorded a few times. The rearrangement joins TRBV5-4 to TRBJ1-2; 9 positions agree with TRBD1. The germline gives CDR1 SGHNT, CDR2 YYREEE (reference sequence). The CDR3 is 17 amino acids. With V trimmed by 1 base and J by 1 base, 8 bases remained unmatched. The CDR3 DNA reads TGTGCCAGCAGCTTGAGGAGGACAGGGGCGAATAACTATGGCTACACCTTC. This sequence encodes CASSLRRTGANNYGYTF.

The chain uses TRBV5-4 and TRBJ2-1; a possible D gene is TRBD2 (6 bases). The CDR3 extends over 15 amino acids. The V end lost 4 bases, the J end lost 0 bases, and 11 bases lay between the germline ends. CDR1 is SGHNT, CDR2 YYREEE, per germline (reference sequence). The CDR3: CASSPPGVSYNEQFF. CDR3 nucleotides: TGTGCCAGCAGCCCCCCGGGGGTCTCCTACAATGAGCAGTTCTTC.

This chain's CDR3 is CASSLTLPSGTTYEQYF. DNA for the CDR3: TGTGCCAGCAGCTTAACCCTCCCTAGCGGGACTACCTACGAGCAGTACTTC. The chain carries TRBV5-4 and TRBJ2-7, with TRBD2 matching over 9 bases. Germline CDR1 and CDR2: SGHNT and YYREEE (reference sequence). This CDR3 has 17 residues. The V segment lost 2 bases and the J segment 2 bases; nucleotides outside the gene matches: 11.

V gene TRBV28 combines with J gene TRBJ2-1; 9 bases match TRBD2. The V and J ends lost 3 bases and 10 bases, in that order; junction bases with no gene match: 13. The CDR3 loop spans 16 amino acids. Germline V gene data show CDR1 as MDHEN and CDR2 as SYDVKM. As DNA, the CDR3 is TGTGCCAGCAGTTTTCAAGGCGGGAGGGGGAATTGGGAGCAGTTCTTC. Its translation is CASSFQGGRGNWEQFF.

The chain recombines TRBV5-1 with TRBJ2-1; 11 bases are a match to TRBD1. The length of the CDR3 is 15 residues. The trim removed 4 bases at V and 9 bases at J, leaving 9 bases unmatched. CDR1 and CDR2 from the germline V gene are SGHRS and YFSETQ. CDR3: CASSVRDRGDIEQFF. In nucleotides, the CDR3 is TGCGCCAGCAGCGTCCGGGACAGGGGGGACATTGAGCAGTTCTTC.

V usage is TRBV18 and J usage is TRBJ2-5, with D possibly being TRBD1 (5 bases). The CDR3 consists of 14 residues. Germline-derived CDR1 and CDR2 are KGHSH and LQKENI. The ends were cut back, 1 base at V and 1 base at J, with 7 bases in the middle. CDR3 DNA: TGTGCCAGCTCACCACAGGACATCCAAGAGACCCAGTACTTC. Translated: CASSPQDIQETQYF.

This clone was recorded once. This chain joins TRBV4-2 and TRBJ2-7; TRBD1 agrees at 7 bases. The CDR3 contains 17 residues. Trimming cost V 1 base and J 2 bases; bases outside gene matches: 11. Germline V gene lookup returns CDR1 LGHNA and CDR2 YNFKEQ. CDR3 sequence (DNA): TGTGCCAGCAGCCAAGCTGCCCTACAGGGGAGAACCTACGAGCAGTACTTC. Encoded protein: CASSQAALQGRTYEQYF.

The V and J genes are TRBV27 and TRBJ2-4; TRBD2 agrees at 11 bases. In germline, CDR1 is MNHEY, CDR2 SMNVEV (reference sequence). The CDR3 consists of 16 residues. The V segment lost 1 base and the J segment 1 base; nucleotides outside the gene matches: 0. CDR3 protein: CASSLLAGGAKNIQYF. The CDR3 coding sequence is TGTGCCAGCAGTTTATTAGCGGGAGGGGCCAAAAACATTCAGTACTTC.

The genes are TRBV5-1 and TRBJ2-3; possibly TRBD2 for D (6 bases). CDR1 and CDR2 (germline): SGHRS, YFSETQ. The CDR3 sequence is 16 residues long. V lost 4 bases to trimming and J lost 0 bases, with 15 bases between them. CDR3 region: CASSRGGWDSTDTQYF. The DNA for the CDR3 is TGCGCCAGCAGCCGTGGAGGGTGGGATAGCACAGATACGCAGTATTTT.

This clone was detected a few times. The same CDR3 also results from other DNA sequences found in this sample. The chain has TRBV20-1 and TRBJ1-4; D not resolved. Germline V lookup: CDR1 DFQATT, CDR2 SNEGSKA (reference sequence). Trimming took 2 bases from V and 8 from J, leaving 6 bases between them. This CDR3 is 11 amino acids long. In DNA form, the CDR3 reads TGCAGTGCTAGACTCGAGGAAAAACTGTTTTTT. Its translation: CSARLEEKLFF.

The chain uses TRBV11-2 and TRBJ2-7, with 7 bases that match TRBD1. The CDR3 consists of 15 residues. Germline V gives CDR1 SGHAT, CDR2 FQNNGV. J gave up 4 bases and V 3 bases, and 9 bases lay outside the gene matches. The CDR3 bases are TGTGCCAGCAGCTTCCCCCCAGGGGGTCGATACGAGCAGTACTTC. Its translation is CASSFPPGGRYEQYF.

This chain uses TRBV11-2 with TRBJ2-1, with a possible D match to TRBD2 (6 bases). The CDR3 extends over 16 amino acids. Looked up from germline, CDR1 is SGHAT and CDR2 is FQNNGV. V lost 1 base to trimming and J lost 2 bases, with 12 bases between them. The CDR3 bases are TGTGCCAGCAGCTTAGTCCTAGCGTACCCCTACAATGAGCAGTTCTTC. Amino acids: CASSLVLAYPYNEQFF.

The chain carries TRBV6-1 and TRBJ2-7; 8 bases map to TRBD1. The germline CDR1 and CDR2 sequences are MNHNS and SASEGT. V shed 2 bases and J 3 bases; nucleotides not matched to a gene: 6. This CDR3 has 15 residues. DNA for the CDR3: TGTGCCAGCAGTGAAATGACAGGGGATGGCTACGAGCAGTACTTC. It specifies CASSEMTGDGYEQYF.

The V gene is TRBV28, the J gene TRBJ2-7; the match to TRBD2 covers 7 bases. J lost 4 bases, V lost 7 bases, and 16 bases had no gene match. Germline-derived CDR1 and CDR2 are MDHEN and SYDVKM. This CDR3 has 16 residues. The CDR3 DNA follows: TGTGCCAGCACCCAACCCCTCGCGGGAGATTCTTACGAGCAGTACTTC. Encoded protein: CASTQPLAGDSYEQYF.